One T cell receptor beta chain is described in this entry. The table lists this clonotype with a few counts. No cognate antigen has been identified for it. Base quality data are lacking; no much larger clone is found one base away. As encoded in the germline V gene, CDR1 is LGHNA while CDR2 is YNFKEQ. V and J are truncated by 0 bases and 2 bases respectively, leaving an intervening sequence of 9 bases. There are 15 amino acids in the CDR3, from cysteine to phenylalanine inclusive. The retained sequence is limited to the CDR3, 45 bases, with the frame set at the first base. This sample is part of a study of T-cell memory formation after mild COVID-19 (dated by TCRdb to 2020 to 2022). Notes on the research overall: Most TCR sequence clusters were specific to one of the two donors. T-cell clones expanding and contracting after mild COVID-19 in a couple of donors were tracked by longitudinal TCRalpha and TCRbeta repertoire sequencing. The cohort comprised two young, previously healthy adult volunteers, one female and one male.

Ficoll-Paque density gradient centrifugation was the method used to isolate PBMCs. What the study reported, not specific to this receptor: Some responding clones were found in pre-infection memory, which suggests that pre-existing cross-reactive memory T cells took part in the SARS-CoV-2 response. Clones contracting from day 15 to 85 had balanced CD4/CD8 phenotypes, while a second wave expanding from day 15 to 37 was biased towards CD4+. Contracting CD4+ clones turned up mainly in the CM and EM memory subsets, whereas EMRA was where CD8+ clones were enriched. Whether the second-wave clones peaking on day 37 were SARS-CoV-2 specific was not confirmed. Only two mild cases were covered by the study, and larger cohorts that include severe cases with pre-infection samples were considered necessary.

Sequencer: Illumina NovaSeq 6000. TCRalpha and TCRbeta cDNA libraries were built by 5'RACE with constant-segment primers, adding sample barcodes and unique molecular identifiers. RNA was extracted from every sample with Trizol reagent. Libraries were amplified in two PCR steps, with a second sample barcode and Illumina TruSeq adapters added in the second step. Sequencing of the libraries was done on an Illumina NovaSeq, producing 2 x 150 bp paired-end reads. From the authors' description of their analysis: Reads were demultiplexed and collapsed into UMI-guided consensus sequences with migec v1.2.7. Using mixcr v2.1.11, UMI consensuses were aligned to TRA and TRB V and J templates and then assembled into clonotypes. A clonotype was counted as expanded or contracted only when both edgeR and NoisET called the clonotype significant, with the noise models trained on biological replicates. For edgeR calls, a false discovery rate-adjusted p below 0.01 and a log2 fold-change threshold of 1 were applied. As an exploratory analysis of dynamics, PCA with hierarchical clustering was applied to max-normalized trajectories of the 1000 most abundant clonotypes. Each responding clone was given a CD4 or CD8 phenotype based on the CD4+ and CD8+ repertoires, which had been sequenced separately. Using fastp at Q25 and MiXCR, TCRdb reprocessed the public reads and kept productive beta chains. One record per CDR3 amino acid sequence lists the most common genes and DNA. These V and J calls derive from TCRdb rather than the authors' analysis. The sample has 84,000 or so distinct CDR3 sequences on record, more than 11% of them singletons. Roughly 30% of the sample is held by the ten biggest clonotypes.

The sequenced sample consisted of PBMCs or a T cell subset sorted from them (not recorded which). The sequence joins TRBV4-2 to TRBJ2-3; the D gene lacks a confident call. This receptor was identified in an adult woman who had mild COVID-19 (a few samples of this study predate the infection). The sample titles of this study are shuffled in the database, so cell type and time point are left out; the donor was told from shared clones. The CDR3 in this case is CASSQDGLFTDTQYF. The nucleotides read TGTGCCAGCAGCCAAGATGGGCTTTTCACAGATACGCAGTATTTT.